The present T cell receptor (beta chain) was sequenced within a study of blood T cell repertoires in COVID-19. On the study more broadly: PBMCs, B-cell-depleted T cells, or T cells provided the cDNA or gDNA that made up the material.

Germline V gene sequence: CDR1 SGHRS, CDR2 YFSETQ. The CDR3 is 14 residues long. Trimming took 2 bases from V and 1 from J, leaving 9 bases between them. The assay was immunoSEQ multiplex PCR, and TCRdb's table has in-frame clones only and misses some. This table has 9,000 to 13,000 clones, 80% to 90% appearing once. The V gene is TRBV5-1, the J gene TRBJ1-1; TRBD1 is a possible D gene (6 bases). Sample: peripheral blood. This TCR derives from a human donor in a cohort sampled during active COVID-19. The CDR3 sequence is CASSFTGQNTEAFF. The CDR3, as DNA: TGCGCCAGCAGCTTCACGGGACAGAACACTGAAGCTTTCTTT.